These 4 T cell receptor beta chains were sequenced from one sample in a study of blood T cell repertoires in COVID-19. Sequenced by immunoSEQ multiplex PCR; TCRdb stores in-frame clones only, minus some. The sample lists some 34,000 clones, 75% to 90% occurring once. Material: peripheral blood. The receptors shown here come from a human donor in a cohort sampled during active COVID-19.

The CDR3 DNA follows: TGTGCCGGGGAGGGACAACTCACTGAAGCTTTCTTT. As protein: CAGEGQLTEAFF. The rearrangement joins TRBV2 to TRBJ1-1, with D perhaps TRBD1 (6 bases). The CDR3 has 12 amino acids. V was clipped by 11 bases and J by 4 bases, with 14 bases between them. In germline, CDR1 is SNHLY, CDR2 FYNNEI.

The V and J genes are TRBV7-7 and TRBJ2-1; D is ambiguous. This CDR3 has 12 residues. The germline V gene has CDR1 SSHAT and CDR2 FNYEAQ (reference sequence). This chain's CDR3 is CERARLLREQFF. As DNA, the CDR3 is TGTGAACGTGCTAGGCTACTCAGAGAGCAGTTCTTC.

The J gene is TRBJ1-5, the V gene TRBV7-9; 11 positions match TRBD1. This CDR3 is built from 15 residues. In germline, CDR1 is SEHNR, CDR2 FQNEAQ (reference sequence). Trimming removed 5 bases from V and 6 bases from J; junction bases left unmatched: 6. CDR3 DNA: TGTGCCAGCAGCCCTCCGGGACAGGGGGTTCAGCCCCAGCATTTT. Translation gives CASSPPGQGVQPQHF.

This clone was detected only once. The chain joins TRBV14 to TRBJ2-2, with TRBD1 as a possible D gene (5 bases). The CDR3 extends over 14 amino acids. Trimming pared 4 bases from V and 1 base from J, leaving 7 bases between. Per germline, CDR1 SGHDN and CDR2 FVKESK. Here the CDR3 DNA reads TGTGCCAGCAGCCGACAGCTGAACACCGGGGAGCTGTTTTTT. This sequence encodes CASSRQLNTGELFF.